This entry describes one T cell receptor (beta chain). Its target is not known. The germline V and J ends were trimmed by 3 bases and 0 bases, with 12 bases remaining between them. Germline CDR1 is LNHDA and CDR2 is SQIVND (reference sequence). The CDR3 has 16 amino acids. Individual cDNA molecules were tagged with unique molecular identifiers. TCRdb used MiXCR to reprocess the 5' RACE reads, holding one entry per CDR3 protein. The table has roughly 66,000 distinct CDR3 sequences, roughly 9.1% seen once. This entry belongs to a study of early T cells in non-severe SARS-CoV-2 infection. At the level of the study: Sequenced bulk RNA came from whole blood that was unsorted, and chains were unpaired.

Study-wide findings and caveats: Comparison of clonotypes with VDJdb favored anti-spike CD8 responses while missing private and CD4 specificities.

The chain employs TRBV19 and TRBJ1-5, with D perhaps TRBD1 (5 bases). The sequenced material came from whole blood. This receptor was obtained from an adult who was a healthcare worker with PCR-confirmed SARS-CoV-2 infection or an uninfected control (not recorded which). The CDR3 region has the DNA TGTGCCAGTAGTATGAGCGGGACGGTTAGCAATCAGCCCCAGCATTTT. It is translated as CASSMSGTVSNQPQHF.